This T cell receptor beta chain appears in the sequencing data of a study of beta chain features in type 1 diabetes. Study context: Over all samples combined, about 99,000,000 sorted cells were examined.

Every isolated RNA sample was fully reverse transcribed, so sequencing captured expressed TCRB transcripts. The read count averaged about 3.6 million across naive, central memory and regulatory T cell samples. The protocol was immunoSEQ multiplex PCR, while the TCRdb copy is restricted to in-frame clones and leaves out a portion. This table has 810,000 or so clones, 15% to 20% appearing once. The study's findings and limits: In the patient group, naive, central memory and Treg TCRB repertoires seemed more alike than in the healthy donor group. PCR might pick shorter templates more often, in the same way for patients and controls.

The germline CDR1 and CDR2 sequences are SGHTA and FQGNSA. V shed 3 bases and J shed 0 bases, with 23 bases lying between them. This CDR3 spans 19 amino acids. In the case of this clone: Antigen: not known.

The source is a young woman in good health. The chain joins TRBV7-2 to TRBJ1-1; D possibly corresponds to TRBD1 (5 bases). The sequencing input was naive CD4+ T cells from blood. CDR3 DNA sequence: TGTGCCAGCAGCTTTTTTAGGTTTTCGCAGGGATCCATGAACACTGAAGCTTTCTTT. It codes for CASSFFRFSQGSMNTEAFF. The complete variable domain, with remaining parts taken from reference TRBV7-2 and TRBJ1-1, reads GAGVSQSPSNKVTEKGKDVELRCDPISGHTALYWYRQSLGQGLEFLIYFQGNSAPDKSGLPSDRFSAERTGGSVSTLTIQRTQQEDSAVYLCASSFFRFSQGSMNTEAFFGQGTRLTVV.